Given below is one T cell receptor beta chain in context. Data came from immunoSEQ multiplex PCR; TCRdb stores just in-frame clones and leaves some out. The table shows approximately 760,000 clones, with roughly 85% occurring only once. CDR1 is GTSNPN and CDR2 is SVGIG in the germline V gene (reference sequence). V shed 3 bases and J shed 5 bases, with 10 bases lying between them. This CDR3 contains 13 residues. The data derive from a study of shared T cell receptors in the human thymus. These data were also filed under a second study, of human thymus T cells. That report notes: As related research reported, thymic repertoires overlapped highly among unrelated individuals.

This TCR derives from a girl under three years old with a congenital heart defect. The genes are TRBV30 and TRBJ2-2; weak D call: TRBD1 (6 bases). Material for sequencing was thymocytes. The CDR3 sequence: CAWRDRPTGELFF. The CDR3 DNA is TGTGCCTGGAGGGACAGACCGACCGGGGAGCTGTTTTTT.